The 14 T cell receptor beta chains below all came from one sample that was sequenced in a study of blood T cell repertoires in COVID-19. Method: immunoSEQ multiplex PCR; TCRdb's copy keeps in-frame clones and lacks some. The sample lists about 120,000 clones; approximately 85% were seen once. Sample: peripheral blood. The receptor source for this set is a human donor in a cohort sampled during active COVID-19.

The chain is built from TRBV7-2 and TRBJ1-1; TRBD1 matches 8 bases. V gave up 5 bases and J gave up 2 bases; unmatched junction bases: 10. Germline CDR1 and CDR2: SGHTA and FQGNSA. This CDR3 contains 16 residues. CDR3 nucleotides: TGTGCCAGCAGCCGGAATCAGGGGGCGACTAACACTGAAGCTTTCTTT. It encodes CASSRNQGATNTEAFF. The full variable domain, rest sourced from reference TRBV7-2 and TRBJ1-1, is GAGVSQSPSNKVTEKGKDVELRCDPISGHTALYWYRQSLGQGLEFLIYFQGNSAPDKSGLPSDRFSAERTGGSVSTLTIQRTQQEDSAVYLCASSRNQGATNTEAFFGQGTRLTVV.

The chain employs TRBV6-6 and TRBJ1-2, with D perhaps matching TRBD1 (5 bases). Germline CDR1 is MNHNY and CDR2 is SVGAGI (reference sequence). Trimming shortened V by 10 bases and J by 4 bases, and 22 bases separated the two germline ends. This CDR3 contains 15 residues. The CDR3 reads CATAEAGFHAYGYTF. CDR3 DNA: TGTGCCACGGCTGAGGCAGGGTTTCACGCCTATGGCTACACCTTC.

The CDR3 nucleotides are TGTGCCAGCAGTTACTATCAGGGGCCTACCTACGAGCAGTACTTC. Encoded protein: CASSYYQGPTYEQYF. This chain joins TRBV6-5 and TRBJ2-7; TRBD1 might be the D (6 bases). Trimming removed 1 base at V and 2 bases at J, with 12 bases between. Germline CDR1 is MNHEY and CDR2 is SVGAGI. The CDR3 contains 15 residues.

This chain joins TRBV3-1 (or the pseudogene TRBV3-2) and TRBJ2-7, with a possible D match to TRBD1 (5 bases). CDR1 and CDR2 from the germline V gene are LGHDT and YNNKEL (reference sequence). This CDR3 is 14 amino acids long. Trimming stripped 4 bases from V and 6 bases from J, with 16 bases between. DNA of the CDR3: TGTGCCAGCAGCCCCTTTGTCACAGGAGCCGAGCAGTACTTC. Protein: CASSPFVTGAEQYF.

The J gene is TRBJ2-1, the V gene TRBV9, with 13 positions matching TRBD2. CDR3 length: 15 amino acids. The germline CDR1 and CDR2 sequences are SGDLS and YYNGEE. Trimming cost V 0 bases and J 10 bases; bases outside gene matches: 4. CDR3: CASSVELAGGREQFF. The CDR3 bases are TGTGCCAGCAGCGTAGAACTAGCGGGGGGGCGGGAGCAGTTCTTC.

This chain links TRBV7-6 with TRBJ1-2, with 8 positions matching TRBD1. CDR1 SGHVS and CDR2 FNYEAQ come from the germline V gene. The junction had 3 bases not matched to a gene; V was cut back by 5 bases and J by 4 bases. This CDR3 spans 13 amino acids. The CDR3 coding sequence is TGTGCCAGCAGCCCAGGGGGCGCCTATGGCTACACCTTC. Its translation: CASSPGGAYGYTF.

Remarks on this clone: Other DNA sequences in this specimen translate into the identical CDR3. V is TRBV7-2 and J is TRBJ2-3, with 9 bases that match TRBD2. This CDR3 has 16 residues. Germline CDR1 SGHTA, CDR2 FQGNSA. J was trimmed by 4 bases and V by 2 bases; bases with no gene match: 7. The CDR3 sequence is CASSLRLAGLPDTQYF. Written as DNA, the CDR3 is TGTGCCAGCAGCTTACGCCTAGCGGGGTTACCAGATACGCAGTATTTT.

The CDR3 bases are TGTGCCACCAGTGATTTATGGCAGGGACTCGGGGAGCTGTTTTTT. This translates into CATSDLWQGLGELFF. The chain recombines TRBV24-1 with TRBJ2-2, with a possible D match to TRBD2 (6 bases). V lost 1 base and J 7 bases, leaving 12 bases between the germline ends. The germline gives CDR1 KGHDR, CDR2 SFDVKD. CDR3 length: 15 amino acids.

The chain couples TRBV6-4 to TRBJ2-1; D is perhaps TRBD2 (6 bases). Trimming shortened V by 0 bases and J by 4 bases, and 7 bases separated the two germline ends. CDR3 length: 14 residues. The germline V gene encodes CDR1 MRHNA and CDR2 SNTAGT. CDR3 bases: TGTGCCAGCAGTGACTCGGGACTGTACAATGAGCAGTTCTTC. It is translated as CASSDSGLYNEQFF.

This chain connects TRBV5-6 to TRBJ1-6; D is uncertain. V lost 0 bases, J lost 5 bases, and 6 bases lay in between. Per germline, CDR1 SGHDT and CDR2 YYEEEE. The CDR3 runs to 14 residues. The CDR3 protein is CASSLERDNSPLHF. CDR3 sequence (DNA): TGTGCCAGCAGCTTGGAACGGGATAATTCACCCCTCCACTTT.

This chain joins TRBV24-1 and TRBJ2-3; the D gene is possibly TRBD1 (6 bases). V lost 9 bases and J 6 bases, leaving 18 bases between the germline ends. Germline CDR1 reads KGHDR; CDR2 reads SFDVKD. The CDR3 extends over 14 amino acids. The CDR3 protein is CATRVGRGYDTQYF. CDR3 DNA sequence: TGTGCCACCCGCGTCGGCAGGGGATATGATACGCAGTATTTT.

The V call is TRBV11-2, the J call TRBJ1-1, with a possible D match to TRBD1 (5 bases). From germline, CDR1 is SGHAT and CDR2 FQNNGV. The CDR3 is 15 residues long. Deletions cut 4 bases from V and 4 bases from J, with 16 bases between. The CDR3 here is CASSSGGVVSTEAFF. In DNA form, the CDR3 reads TGTGCCAGCAGCTCGGGAGGGGTCGTAAGCACTGAAGCTTTCTTT.

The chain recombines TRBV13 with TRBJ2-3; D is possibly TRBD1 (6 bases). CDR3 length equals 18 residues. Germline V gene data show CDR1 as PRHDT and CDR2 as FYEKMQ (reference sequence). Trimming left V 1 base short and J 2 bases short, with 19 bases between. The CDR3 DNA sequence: TGTGCCAGCAGCTTAGTTGGACGCCAGGGGCCCTCCACAGATACGCAGTATTTT. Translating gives CASSLVGRQGPSTDTQYF.

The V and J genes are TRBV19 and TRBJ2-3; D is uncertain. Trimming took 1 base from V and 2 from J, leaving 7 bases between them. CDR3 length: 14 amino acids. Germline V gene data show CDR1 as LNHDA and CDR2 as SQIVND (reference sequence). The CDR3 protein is CASSIAETTDTQYF. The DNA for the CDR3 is TGTGCCAGTAGTATAGCGGAGACCACAGATACGCAGTATTTT. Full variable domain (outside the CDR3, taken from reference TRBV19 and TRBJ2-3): DGGITQSPKYLFRKEGQNVTLSCEQNLNHDAMYWYRQDPGQGLRLIYYSQIVNDFQKGDIAEGYSVSREKKESFPLTVTSAQKNPTAFYLCASSIAETTDTQYFGPGTRLTVL.